This TCR beta chain was captured in a study of CD8+CD57+ T cells in acquired aplastic anemia. Selection for sequencing was limited to patients who had shown CD8+CD57+ cell expansion by flow cytometry. Profiling that covered TCR beta VDJ and CDR3 relied on genomic DNA as its template. A single record per CDR3 protein comes from TCRdb applying MiXCR to the reads. The table has over 150,000 distinct CDR3 sequences, 65% to 75% seen once. A word on this clonotype: Its antigen is unknown.

Germline V gives CDR1 MNHEY, CDR2 SVGAGI. Trimming left V 7 bases short and J 5 bases short, with 24 bases between. This CDR3 comprises 17 residues. Study-level results: Found in both controls and patients were approximately 30 CD8+ CDR3 sequences. Significance was not reached for CD8+ Simpson's diversity between patients and controls.

This rearrangement joins TRBV6-5 to TRBJ2-1; tentative D call: TRBD2 (6 bases). Sequenced material: sorted CD4+, CD8+, or CD8+CD57+ T cells (not recorded which) from PBMCs. The TCR sequence derives from a human donor with aplastic anemia. This CDR3 is CASTRLGRRTDNNEQFF. For the CDR3, the DNA is TGTGCCAGCACCCGTCTAGGGAGGCGAACGGACAACAATGAGCAGTTCTTC.